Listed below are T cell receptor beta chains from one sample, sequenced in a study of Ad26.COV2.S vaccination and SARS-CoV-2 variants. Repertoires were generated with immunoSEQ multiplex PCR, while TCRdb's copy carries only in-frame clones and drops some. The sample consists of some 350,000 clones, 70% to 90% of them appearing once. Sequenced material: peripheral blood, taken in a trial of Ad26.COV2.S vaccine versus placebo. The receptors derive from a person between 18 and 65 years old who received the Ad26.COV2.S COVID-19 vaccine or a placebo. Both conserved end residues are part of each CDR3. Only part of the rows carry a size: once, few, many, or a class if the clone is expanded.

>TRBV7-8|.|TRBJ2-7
CASSLAGAYEQYF
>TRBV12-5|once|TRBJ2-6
CASGLWGFGANVLTF
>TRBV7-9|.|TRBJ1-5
CASSLVQGPTNQPQHF
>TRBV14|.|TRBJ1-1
CASSQFFEGGTEAFF
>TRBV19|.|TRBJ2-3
CASSTPRDTQYF
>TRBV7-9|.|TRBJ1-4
CASTPFVGGFREKLFF
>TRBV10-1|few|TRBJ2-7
CASSEVGLGEQYF
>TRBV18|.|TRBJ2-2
CASSPGTGGGAITGELFF
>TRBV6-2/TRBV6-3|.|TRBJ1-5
CASSLRGVGQPQHF
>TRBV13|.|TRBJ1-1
CASSARAGSTEAFF
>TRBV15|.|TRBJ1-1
CATSRGAGGRTNTEAFF
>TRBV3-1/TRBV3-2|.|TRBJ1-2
CASSQVDWGRRGYTF
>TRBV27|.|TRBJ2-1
CASSLPGVGAYNEQFF
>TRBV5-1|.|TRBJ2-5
CASSFSGSDSETQYF
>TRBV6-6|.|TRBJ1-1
CASSSPRALNTEAFF
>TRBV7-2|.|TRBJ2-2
CASSLTRTGTGELFF
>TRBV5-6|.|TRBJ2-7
CASSSWGRGAKPYEQYF
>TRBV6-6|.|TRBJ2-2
CASSYPAGAGELFF
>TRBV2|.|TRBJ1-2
CASSELRQGAGGYTF
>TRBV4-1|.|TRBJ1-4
CASSRGQAQATNEKLFF
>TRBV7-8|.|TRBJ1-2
CASSYTTWDPGDGYTF
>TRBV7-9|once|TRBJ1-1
CASSLGMDWGRNTEAFF
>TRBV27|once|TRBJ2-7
CASSDLAGGDEQYF
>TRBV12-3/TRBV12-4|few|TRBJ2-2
CASSITGELFF
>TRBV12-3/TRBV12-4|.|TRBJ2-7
CASEATGKGEQYF
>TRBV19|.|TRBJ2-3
CASSIDQDTQYF
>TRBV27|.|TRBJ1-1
CASRPYTNTEAFF